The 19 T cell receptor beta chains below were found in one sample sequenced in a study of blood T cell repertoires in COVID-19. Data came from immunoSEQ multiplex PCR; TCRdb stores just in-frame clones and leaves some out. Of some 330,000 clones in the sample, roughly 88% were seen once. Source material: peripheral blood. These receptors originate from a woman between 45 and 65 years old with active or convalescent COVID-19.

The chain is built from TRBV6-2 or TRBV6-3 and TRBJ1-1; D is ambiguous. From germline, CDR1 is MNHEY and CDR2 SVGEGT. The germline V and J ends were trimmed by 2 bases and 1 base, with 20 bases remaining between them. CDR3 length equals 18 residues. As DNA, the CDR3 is TGTGCCAGCAGTTACGGGTCGCTGCGGGCGGAGAAGAACACTGAAGCTTTCTTT. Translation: CASSYGSLRAEKNTEAFF.

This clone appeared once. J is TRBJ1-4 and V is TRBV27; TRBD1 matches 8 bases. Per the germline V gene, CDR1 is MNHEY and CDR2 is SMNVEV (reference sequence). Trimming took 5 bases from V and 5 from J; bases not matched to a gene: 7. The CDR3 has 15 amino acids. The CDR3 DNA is TGTGCCAGCAGTCCCCCGGACAGGGTAAATGAAAAACTGTTTTTT. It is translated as CASSPPDRVNEKLFF. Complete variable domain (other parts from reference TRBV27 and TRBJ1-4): EAQVTQNPRYLITVTGKKLTVTCSQNMNHEYMSWYRQDPGLGLRQIYYSMNVEVTDKGDVPEGYKVSRKEKRNFPLILESPSPNQTSLYFCASSPPDRVNEKLFFGSGTQLSVL.

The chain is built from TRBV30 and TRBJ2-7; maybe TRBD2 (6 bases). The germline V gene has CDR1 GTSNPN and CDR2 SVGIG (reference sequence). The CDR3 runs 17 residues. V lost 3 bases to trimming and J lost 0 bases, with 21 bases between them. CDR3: CAWRGLKPGLLSYEQYF. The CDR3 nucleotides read TGTGCCTGGAGGGGGTTGAAACCGGGACTTCTCTCCTACGAGCAGTACTTC.

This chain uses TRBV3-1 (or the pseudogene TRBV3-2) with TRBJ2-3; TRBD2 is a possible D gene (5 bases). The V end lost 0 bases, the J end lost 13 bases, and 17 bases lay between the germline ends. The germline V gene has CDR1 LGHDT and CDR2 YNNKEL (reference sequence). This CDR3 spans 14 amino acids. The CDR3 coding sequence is TGTGCCAGCAGCCAAGAAGGAGTCGAGGGTACTGAGTATTTT. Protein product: CASSQEGVEGTEYF.

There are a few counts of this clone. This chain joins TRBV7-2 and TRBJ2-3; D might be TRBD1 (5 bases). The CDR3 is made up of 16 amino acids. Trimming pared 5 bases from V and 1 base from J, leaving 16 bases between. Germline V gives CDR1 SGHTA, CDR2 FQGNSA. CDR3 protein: CASSDSWAGGTDTQYF. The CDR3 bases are TGTGCCAGCAGCGACAGTTGGGCCGGTGGCACAGATACGCAGTATTTT.

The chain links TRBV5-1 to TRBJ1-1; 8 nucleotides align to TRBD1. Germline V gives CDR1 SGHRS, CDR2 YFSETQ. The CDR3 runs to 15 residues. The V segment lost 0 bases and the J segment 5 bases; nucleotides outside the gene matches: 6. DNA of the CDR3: TGCGCCAGCAGCTTGGATCAGGGGGCAGGGACTGAAGCTTTCTTT. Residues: CASSLDQGAGTEAFF.

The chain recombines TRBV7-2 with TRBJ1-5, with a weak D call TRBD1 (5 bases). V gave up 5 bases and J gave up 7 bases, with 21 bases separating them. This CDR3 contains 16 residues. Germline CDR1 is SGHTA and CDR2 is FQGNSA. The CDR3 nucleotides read TGTGCCAGCAGCGAGAACACGGGCAGGGTCGGACAGCCCCAGCATTTT. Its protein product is CASSENTGRVGQPQHF.

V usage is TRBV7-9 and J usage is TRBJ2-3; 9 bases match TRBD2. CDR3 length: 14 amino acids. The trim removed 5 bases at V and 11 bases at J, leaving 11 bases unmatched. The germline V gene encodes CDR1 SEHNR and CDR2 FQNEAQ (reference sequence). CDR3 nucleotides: TGTGCCAGCAGCGCGCTAGCGGGGCTTGGAGGGCAGTATTTT. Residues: CASSALAGLGGQYF.

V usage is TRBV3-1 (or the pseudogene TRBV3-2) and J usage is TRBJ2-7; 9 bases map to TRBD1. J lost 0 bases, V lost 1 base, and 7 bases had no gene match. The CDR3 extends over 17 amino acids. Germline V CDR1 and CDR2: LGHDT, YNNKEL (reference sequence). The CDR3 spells CASSQGLGTGSSYEQYF. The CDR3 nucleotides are TGTGCCAGCAGCCAAGGTCTCGGGACAGGGAGCTCCTACGAGCAGTACTTC.

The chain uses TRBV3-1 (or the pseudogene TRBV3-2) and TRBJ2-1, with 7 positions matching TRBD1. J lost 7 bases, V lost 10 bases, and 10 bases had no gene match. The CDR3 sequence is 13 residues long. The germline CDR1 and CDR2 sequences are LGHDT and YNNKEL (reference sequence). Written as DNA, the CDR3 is TGTGCCACCGGTGACAGGGCTAGTAATGAGCAGTTCTTC. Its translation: CATGDRASNEQFF.

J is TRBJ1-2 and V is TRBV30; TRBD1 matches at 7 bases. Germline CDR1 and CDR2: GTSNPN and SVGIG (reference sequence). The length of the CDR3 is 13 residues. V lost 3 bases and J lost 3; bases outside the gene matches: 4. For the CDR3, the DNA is TGTGCCTGGAGCCCAGGGGGTGACTATGGCTACACCTTC. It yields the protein CAWSPGGDYGYTF.

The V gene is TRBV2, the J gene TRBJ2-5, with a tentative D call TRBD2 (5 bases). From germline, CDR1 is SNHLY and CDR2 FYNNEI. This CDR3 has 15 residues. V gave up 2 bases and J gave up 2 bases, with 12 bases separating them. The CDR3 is CASSEKGLAQETQYF. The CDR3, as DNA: TGTGCCAGCAGTGAAAAGGGCCTAGCACAAGAGACCCAGTACTTC.

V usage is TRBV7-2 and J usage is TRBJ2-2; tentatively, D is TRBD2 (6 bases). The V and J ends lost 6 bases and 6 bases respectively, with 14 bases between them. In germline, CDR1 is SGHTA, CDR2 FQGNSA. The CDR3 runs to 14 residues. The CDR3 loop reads CASSLAPGAGELFF. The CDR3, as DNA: TGTGCCAGCAGTCTAGCGCCGGGGGCCGGGGAGCTGTTTTTT. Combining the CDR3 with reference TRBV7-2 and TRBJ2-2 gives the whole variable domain GAGVSQSPSNKVTEKGKDVELRCDPISGHTALYWYRQSLGQGLEFLIYFQGNSAPDKSGLPSDRFSAERTGGSVSTLTIQRTQQEDSAVYLCASSLAPGAGELFFGEGSRLTVL.

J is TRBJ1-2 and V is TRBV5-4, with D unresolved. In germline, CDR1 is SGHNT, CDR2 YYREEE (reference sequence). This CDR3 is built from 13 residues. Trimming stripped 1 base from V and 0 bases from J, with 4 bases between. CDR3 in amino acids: CASSLTANYGYTF. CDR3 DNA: TGTGCCAGCAGCTTGACGGCTAACTATGGCTACACCTTC. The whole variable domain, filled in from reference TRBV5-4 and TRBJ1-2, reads ETGVTQSPTHLIKTRGQQVTLRCSSQSGHNTVSWYQQALGQGPQFIFQYYREEENGRGNFPPRFSGLQFPNYSSELNVNALELDDSALYLCASSLTANYGYTFGSGTRLTVV.

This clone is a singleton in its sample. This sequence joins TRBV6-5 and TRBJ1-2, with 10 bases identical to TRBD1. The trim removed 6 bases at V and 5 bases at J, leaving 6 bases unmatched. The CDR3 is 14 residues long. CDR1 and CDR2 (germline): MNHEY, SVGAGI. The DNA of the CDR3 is TGTGCCAGCAGCATAGGACAGGGGGAATATGGCTACACCTTC. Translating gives CASSIGQGEYGYTF.

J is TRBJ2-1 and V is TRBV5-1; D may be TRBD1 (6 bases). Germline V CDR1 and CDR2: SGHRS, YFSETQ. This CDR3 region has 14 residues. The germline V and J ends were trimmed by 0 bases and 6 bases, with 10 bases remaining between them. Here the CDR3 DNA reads TGCGCCAGCAGCTTGGATCAGGGGACCAATGAGCAGTTCTTC. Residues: CASSLDQGTNEQFF.

The CDR3 protein is CASSLGFRAGSYEQYF. The CDR3 DNA reads TGTGCCAGCAGCTTGGGATTTAGGGCAGGGTCCTACGAGCAGTACTTC. The chain links TRBV5-8 to TRBJ2-7, with a possible D match to TRBD1 (5 bases). From germline, CDR1 is SGHTS and CDR2 YDEGEE. The CDR3 is 16 residues long. Deletions cut 0 bases from V and 1 base from J, with 14 bases between.

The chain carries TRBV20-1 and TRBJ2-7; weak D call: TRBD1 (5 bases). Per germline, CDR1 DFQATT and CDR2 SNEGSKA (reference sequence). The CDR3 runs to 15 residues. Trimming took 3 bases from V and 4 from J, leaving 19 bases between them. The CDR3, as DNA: TGCAGTGCTAGTATGGCCCGGACACCTAAATACGAGCAGTACTTC. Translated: CSASMARTPKYEQYF.

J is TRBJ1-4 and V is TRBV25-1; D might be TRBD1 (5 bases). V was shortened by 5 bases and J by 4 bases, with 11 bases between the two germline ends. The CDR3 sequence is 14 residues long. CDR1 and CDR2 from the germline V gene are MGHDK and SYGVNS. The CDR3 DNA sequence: TGTGCCAGCAGTAGAGACAGATATAATGAAAAACTGTTTTTT. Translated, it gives CASSRDRYNEKLFF.